The 31 T cell receptor beta chains reported below all come from one sample, sequenced in a study of blood T cell repertoires in COVID-19. This table comes from immunoSEQ multiplex PCR, and its TCRdb copy is limited to in-frame clones, with some not included. The data hold over 85,000 clones, with about 85% observed a single time. The sample taken for sequencing was peripheral blood. The receptors here all came from a man in his sixties with acute or convalescent COVID-19.

The J gene is TRBJ2-2, the V gene TRBV5-1, with TRBD1 matching 10 bases. This CDR3 has 15 amino acids. J lost 4 bases, V lost 3 bases, and 3 bases had no gene match. CDR1 is SGHRS, CDR2 YFSETQ, per germline. The CDR3 nucleotides read TGCGCCAGCAGCTCCGGACAGGGGGTCACCGGGGAGCTGTTTTTT. This translates into CASSSGQGVTGELFF.

The chain joins TRBV6-2 or TRBV6-3 to TRBJ2-3; D is ambiguous. Germline loops: CDR1 MNHEY, CDR2 SVGEGT. V was shortened by 5 bases and J by 2 bases, with 2 bases between the two germline ends. The CDR3 totals 11 residues. CDR3 sequence: CASSHTDTQYF. DNA for the CDR3: TGTGCCAGCAGTCACACAGATACGCAGTATTTT.

V usage is TRBV5-1 and J usage is TRBJ2-2, with D perhaps matching TRBD1 (6 bases). V shed 5 bases and J shed 4 bases, with 12 bases lying between them. The CDR3 totals 14 residues. Germline loops: CDR1 SGHRS, CDR2 YFSETQ. CDR3 protein: CASSRDISTGELFF. The CDR3 DNA reads TGCGCCAGCAGTCGGGACATAAGCACCGGGGAGCTGTTTTTT.

The rearrangement joins TRBV5-1 to TRBJ2-5, with TRBD2 matching 9 bases. The junction had 13 bases not matched to a gene; V was cut back by 2 bases and J by 5 bases. Germline V CDR1 and CDR2: SGHRS, YFSETQ. This CDR3 spans 17 amino acids. CDR3 sequence (DNA): TGCGCCAGCAGCTTTAAACCAGCGGGAGGAGATGTGGAGACCCAGTACTTC. Encoded protein: CASSFKPAGGDVETQYF.

V and J are TRBV5-6 and TRBJ2-5; tentative D call: TRBD1 (6 bases). In germline, CDR1 is SGHDT, CDR2 YYEEEE. The CDR3 extends over 14 amino acids. The ends were cut back, 4 bases at V and 2 bases at J, with 12 bases in the middle. CDR3 protein: CASSITGKQETQYF. In DNA, the CDR3 is TGTGCCAGCAGCATTACAGGGAAACAAGAGACCCAGTACTTC.

The chain recombines TRBV6-5 with TRBJ1-3, with D possibly TRBD1 on 5 matching bases. CDR1 is MNHEY, CDR2 SVGAGI, per germline. This CDR3 is built from 12 residues. V lost 10 bases to trimming and J lost 4 bases, with 11 bases between them. The CDR3 is CATRAPGNTIYF. The CDR3 DNA reads TGTGCCACCAGGGCTCCCGGAAACACCATATATTTT.

This rearrangement joins TRBV5-1 to TRBJ2-3, with a possible D match to TRBD2 (5 bases). CDR1 and CDR2 from the germline V gene are SGHRS and YFSETQ. The CDR3 consists of 15 residues. The V and J ends lost 1 base and 2 bases respectively, with 11 bases between them. CDR3 in DNA: TGCGCCAGCAGCTTGAACGGACTGGCCACAGATACGCAGTATTTT. It specifies CASSLNGLATDTQYF.

This rearrangement joins TRBV6-5 to TRBJ2-7, with 9 bases fitting TRBD2. Per germline, CDR1 MNHEY and CDR2 SVGAGI. Unmatched junction bases numbered 6, after V lost 2 bases and J lost 4 bases. The CDR3 runs 15 residues. The CDR3 region has the DNA TGTGCCAGCAGTTACGGCGGGAGGGCTAAGTACGAGCAGTACTTC. Amino acids: CASSYGGRAKYEQYF.

J is TRBJ1-6 and V is TRBV9; 10 positions agree with TRBD1. This CDR3 is built from 15 residues. Trimming cost V 0 bases and J 8 bases; bases outside gene matches: 2. In germline, CDR1 is SGDLS, CDR2 YYNGEE. As DNA, the CDR3 is TGTGCCAGCAGCGTAGGGGGACAGGGGTATTCACCCCTCCACTTT. Protein product: CASSVGGQGYSPLHF.

This sequence joins TRBV19 and TRBJ1-1; TRBD1 aligns across 8 bases. CDR1 LNHDA and CDR2 SQIVND come from the germline V gene (reference sequence). V lost 6 bases to trimming and J lost 5 bases; unmatched junction nucleotides: 11. This CDR3 has 15 residues. The CDR3 DNA follows: TGTGCCAGTAGGGCGACCCCAGGGGGCTGGACTGAAGCTTTCTTT. As protein: CASRATPGGWTEAFF.

Only a few counts were recorded for this clone. The V call is TRBV7-2, the J call TRBJ1-5; a possible D gene is TRBD1 (6 bases). The V end lost 6 bases, the J end lost 7 bases, and 13 bases lay between the germline ends. The CDR3 is 13 amino acids. Per germline, CDR1 SGHTA and CDR2 FQGNSA. The DNA of the CDR3 is TGTGCCAGCAGTCCCACAGGGTTGCAGCCCCAGCATTTT. Translating it yields CASSPTGLQPQHF. Variable domain in full (rest from reference TRBV7-2 and TRBJ1-5): GAGVSQSPSNKVTEKGKDVELRCDPISGHTALYWYRQSLGQGLEFLIYFQGNSAPDKSGLPSDRFSAERTGGSVSTLTIQRTQQEDSAVYLCASSPTGLQPQHFGDGTRLSIL.

This clone was counted between two and nine times. CDR3: CASSLGYGGGTEAFF. The CDR3 nucleotides are TGTGCCAGCAGCTTGGGTTATGGGGGCGGCACTGAAGCTTTCTTT. The gene calls are TRBV7-2 and TRBJ1-1, with D tentatively TRBD1 (6 bases). Trimming removed 3 bases from V and 4 bases from J, with 15 bases in between. The germline CDR1 and CDR2 sequences are SGHTA and FQGNSA. The length of the CDR3 is 15 residues. Looking up the rest from reference TRBV7-2 and TRBJ1-1 gives the full variable domain: GAGVSQSPSNKVTEKGKDVELRCDPISGHTALYWYRQSLGQGLEFLIYFQGNSAPDKSGLPSDRFSAERTGGSVSTLTIQRTQQEDSAVYLCASSLGYGGGTEAFFGQGTRLTVV.

J is TRBJ2-1 and V is TRBV11-2, with 8 bases fitting TRBD2. Germline V CDR1 and CDR2: SGHAT, FQNNGV. The CDR3 is made up of 16 amino acids. Trimming took 3 bases from V and 7 from J; bases not matched to a gene: 11. The CDR3 DNA reads as TGTGCCAGCAGCTTCCGGGGTAGCGGGACAAGAAATGAGCAGTTCTTC. This codes for CASSFRGSGTRNEQFF.

The chain is built from TRBV11-1 and TRBJ2-6, with TRBD2 matching over 7 bases. CDR1 and CDR2 (germline): SGHAT, FQDESV (reference sequence). The junction had 3 bases not matched to a gene; V was cut back by 5 bases and J by 2 bases. The CDR3 covers 15 residues. CDR3 amino acids: CASSKGRAGANVLTF. Here the CDR3 DNA reads TGTGCCAGCAGCAAAGGGAGGGCTGGGGCCAACGTCCTGACTTTC.

The J gene is TRBJ2-2, the V gene TRBV5-4; 10 bases are a match to TRBD2. This CDR3 region has 16 residues. Germline lookup yields CDR1 SGHNT and CDR2 YYREEE (reference sequence). V gave up 3 bases and J gave up 3 bases; unmatched junction bases: 5. CDR3 sequence reads: CASSSSGSSYTGELFF. CDR3 nucleotide sequence: TGTGCCAGCAGCTCTAGCGGGAGTTCGTACACCGGGGAGCTGTTTTTT.

The rearrangement joins TRBV12-3 or TRBV12-4 to TRBJ1-1; TRBD1 matches at 12 bases. With V trimmed by 3 bases and J by 8 bases, 1 base remained unmatched. The length of the CDR3 is 13 residues. The CDR3, as DNA: TGTGCCAGCAGTTTGGGACAGGGGGCAGAAGCTTTCTTT. This translates into CASSLGQGAEAFF.

In nucleotides, the CDR3 is TGTGCCATCAGTGCTAAAGACAGGGTTTCATGGGAGACCCAGTACTTC. This encodes CAISAKDRVSWETQYF. V gene TRBV10-3 combines with J gene TRBJ2-5, with 7 bases matching TRBD1. In germline, CDR1 is ENHRY, CDR2 SYGVKD. The V and J ends lost 4 bases and 5 bases, in that order; junction bases with no gene match: 13. There are 16 residues in the CDR3.

The chain employs TRBV6-1 and TRBJ1-6; D is unclear. Looked up from germline, CDR1 is MNHNS and CDR2 is SASEGT. This CDR3 contains 17 residues. V lost 2 bases to trimming and J lost 0 bases, with 11 bases between them. CDR3 nucleotides: TGTGCCAGCAGTGAAAATCCGTCGAGCTCCTATAATTCACCCCTCCACTTT. This encodes CASSENPSSSYNSPLHF.

The chain uses TRBV12-3 or TRBV12-4 and TRBJ1-1; D may be TRBD1 (6 bases). This CDR3 has 13 amino acids. V was cut by 8 bases and J by 2 bases, with 12 bases left in between. The CDR3 here is CASPTGINTEAFF. DNA for the CDR3: TGTGCCAGCCCCACAGGGATCAACACTGAAGCTTTCTTT.

The chain couples TRBV27 to TRBJ1-6; D may be TRBD1 (5 bases). Germline V CDR1 and CDR2: MNHEY, SMNVEV (reference sequence). This CDR3 has 17 amino acids. V lost 1 base, J lost 0 bases, and 10 bases lay in between. The CDR3 bases are TGTGCCAGCAGTTTATTTGGGGGGAGCTCCTATAATTCACCCCTCCACTTT. Encoded protein: CASSLFGGSSYNSPLHF.

This clone has just one count. CDR3 nucleotide sequence: TGTGCCATCAGTGAGACGGGACAGGCGAACACTGAAGCTTTCTTT. Translating gives CAISETGQANTEAFF. V is TRBV10-3 and J is TRBJ1-1, with 8 bases aligning to TRBD1. Germline CDR1 is ENHRY and CDR2 is SYGVKD. The CDR3 contains 15 residues. The J segment lost 1 base and the V segment lost 2 bases, leaving 3 bases of the junction unmatched.

The chain uses TRBV11-3 and TRBJ2-7; 7 nucleotides agree with TRBD1. The CDR3 extends over 15 amino acids. Germline V gene lookup returns CDR1 SGHNT and CDR2 YENEEA. The ends lost 2 bases at V and 0 bases at J; junction bases unmatched: 4. CDR3 in amino acids: CASSLLTGSSYEQYF. For the CDR3, the DNA is TGTGCCAGCAGCTTACTGACAGGGTCCTCCTACGAGCAGTACTTC. The full variable domain, rest sourced from reference TRBV11-3 and TRBJ2-7, is EAGVVQSPRYKIIEKKQPVAFWCNPISGHNTLYWYLQNLGQGPELLIRYENEEAVDDSQLPKDRFSAERLKGVDSTLKIQPAELGDSAVYLCASSLLTGSSYEQYFGPGTRLTVT.

This clone was seen only once. The chain couples TRBV30 to TRBJ1-5; the match to TRBD1 covers 9 bases. CDR1 and CDR2 (germline): GTSNPN, SVGIG (reference sequence). V lost 1 base to trimming and J lost 4 bases; unmatched junction nucleotides: 5. The CDR3 spans 15 residues. The CDR3, as DNA: TGTGCCTGGAGTGCGGACAGGGGTAGTAATCAGCCCCAGCATTTT. Protein product: CAWSADRGSNQPQHF. Full variable domain (rest looked up from reference TRBV30 and TRBJ1-5): SQTIHQWPATLVQPVGSPLSLECTVEGTSNPNLYWYRQAAGRGLQLLFYSVGIGQISSEVPQNLSASRPQDRQFILSSKKLLLSDSGFYLCAWSADRGSNQPQHFGDGTRLSIL.

This sequence joins TRBV23-1 and TRBJ2-1, with 7 bases fitting TRBD1. TRBV23-1 is an ORF, with its function uncertain. The ends lost 2 bases at V and 8 bases at J; junction bases unmatched: 15. The CDR3 covers 17 residues. In nucleotides, the CDR3 is TGCGCCAGCAGTCAAAATTTCGACAGGGAAAAGATCCATGAGCAGTTCTTC. Its translation: CASSQNFDREKIHEQFF.

The J gene is TRBJ2-5, the V gene TRBV19, with 11 bases fitting TRBD2. The V and J ends lost 5 bases and 1 base, in that order; junction bases with no gene match: 9. This CDR3 comprises 17 residues. The germline gives CDR1 LNHDA, CDR2 SQIVND (reference sequence). The CDR3 coding sequence is TGTGCCAGTAGTCCTCAAAGACTAGCGGGGCTCCAAGAGACCCAGTACTTC. Translation gives CASSPQRLAGLQETQYF.

The rearrangement links TRBV9 to TRBJ2-3; 10 bases line up with TRBD1. From germline, CDR1 is SGDLS and CDR2 YYNGEE. With 4 bases clipped from V and 4 bases from J, the junction kept 9 bases outside the gene matches. CDR3 length: 16 amino acids. The CDR3 loop is CASSLRQGALADTQYF. The CDR3 region has the DNA TGTGCCAGCAGCCTCCGACAGGGGGCGTTAGCAGATACGCAGTATTTT.

The chain joins TRBV2 to TRBJ2-5; maybe TRBD2 (5 bases). Germline-derived CDR1 and CDR2 are SNHLY and FYNNEI. The CDR3 has 14 residues. V was clipped by 6 bases and J by 1 base, with 12 bases between them. The CDR3 bases are TGTGCCAGCAGCCAGAGGGCTAGCCAAGAGACCCAGTACTTC. Translated, it gives CASSQRASQETQYF.

The gene calls are TRBV4-2 and TRBJ2-2; 7 nucleotides align to TRBD2. V was pared by 0 bases and J by 3 bases, with 7 bases of the junction left unmatched. The germline V gene encodes CDR1 LGHNA and CDR2 YNFKEQ. The CDR3 runs to 17 residues. The CDR3 spells CASSQDATSGDTGELFF. CDR3 DNA sequence: TGTGCCAGCAGCCAAGACGCTACCAGCGGGGACACCGGGGAGCTGTTTTTT.

The chain links TRBV23-1 to TRBJ1-1; D uncertain. TRBV23-1 is placed among ORFs of uncertain function. The CDR3 is 16 residues long. V was cut by 0 bases and J by 1 base, with 12 bases left in between. As DNA, the CDR3 is TGCGCCAGCAGTCAATCGTGTGAGGTGTGGAACACTGAAGCTTTCTTT. This sequence encodes CASSQSCEVWNTEAFF.

V is TRBV6-4 and J is TRBJ2-7; 7 bases agree with TRBD1. Trimming took 0 bases from V and 7 from J; bases not matched to a gene: 9. CDR1 MRHNA and CDR2 SNTAGT come from the germline V gene. This CDR3 contains 15 residues. The CDR3 coding sequence is TGTGCCAGCAGTGACTCTTGGACAGGCATTGAGGAGCAGTACTTC. It specifies CASSDSWTGIEEQYF.

This clone was counted at least ten times. V is TRBV7-2 and J is TRBJ2-7; 7 bases are a match to TRBD1. The CDR3 consists of 15 residues. Germline V CDR1 and CDR2: SGHTA, FQGNSA. With V trimmed by 1 base and J by 1 base, 4 bases remained unmatched. CDR3 loop: CASSLGQGRSYEQYF. CDR3 bases: TGTGCCAGCAGCTTAGGACAGGGAAGGTCCTACGAGCAGTACTTC.